The clone carrying this T cell receptor beta chain was detected a few times. No antigen is known for it. Each CDR3 protein gets one entry after TCRdb re-called the RT-PCR reads with MiXCR. The sample lists a few hundred thousand distinct CDR3 sequences; 14% were seen once. The germline CDR1 and CDR2 sequences are MNHEY and SMNVEV (reference sequence). V was pared by 5 bases and J by 2 bases, with 6 bases between. CDR3 length equals 13 residues. The data were taken from a study of response to subunit inactivated influenza vaccine. Study-wide findings and caveats: Seasonal influenza vaccination, on each occasion, was suggested by the authors to recruit few new T cells.

Sample: PBMCs from blood, taken about 11 days after vaccination. This receptor was taken from a man aged 45-65 years who received an inactivated influenza vaccine. The chain joins TRBV27 to TRBJ2-2; D gene unclear. CDR3 loop: CASSLHNTGELFF. CDR3 coding DNA: TGTGCCAGCAGTCTCCACAACACCGGGGAGCTGTTTTTT.